These T cell receptor gamma chains were read from a single sample in a study of Vδ1+ human thymocytes. TCRdb re-analyzed the multiplex PCR reads via CATT. The table shows tens of thousands of gamma-chain clones, with about 19% occurring only once. The sequenced sample consisted of Vdelta1+ gamma-delta thymocytes from the thymus. The receptor set was obtained from a girl under two years old who had congenital heart surgery. CDR3s include the opening cysteine and the closing phenylalanine or tryptophan. Clone size, where shown, is once, few, many, or a class for clones that have expanded.

abundance: few; v_gene: TRGV8; j_gene: TRGJ1/TRGJ2; CDR3aa: CATWVEDKKLF; CDR3nt: TGTGCCACCTGGGTCGAGGATAAGAAACTCTTT
abundance: few; v_gene: TRGV9; j_gene: TRGJ1/TRGJ2; CDR3aa: CALWDFHPGYKKLF; CDR3nt: TGTGCCTTGTGGGATTTTCACCCGGGTTATAAGAAACTCTTT
abundance: -; v_gene: TRGV2; j_gene: TRGJ1/TRGJ2; CDR3aa: CATWDGQVKLF; CDR3nt: TGTGCCACCTGGGATGGGCAGGTAAAACTCTTT
abundance: -; v_gene: TRGV8; j_gene: TRGJP2; CDR3aa: CATWDKDWIKTF; CDR3nt: TGTGCCACCTGGGATAAGGATTGGATCAAGACGTTT
abundance: few; v_gene: TRGV8; j_gene: TRGJ1/TRGJ2; CDR3aa: CATWDRREKLF; CDR3nt: TGTGCCACCTGGGATAGGCGTGAGAAACTCTTT
abundance: -; v_gene: TRGV9; j_gene: TRGJ1/TRGJ2; CDR3aa: CALWEVGGNYYKKLF; CDR3nt: TGTGCCTTGTGGGAGGTGGGCGGGAATTATTATAAGAAACTCTTT
abundance: few; v_gene: TRGV9; j_gene: TRGJ1/TRGJ2; CDR3aa: CALWGVRLGKKLF; CDR3nt: TGTGCCTTGTGGGGGGTGCGGTTGGGTAAGAAACTCTTT
abundance: few; v_gene: TRGV4; j_gene: TRGJ1/TRGJ2; CDR3aa: CATWDKPNYYKKLF; CDR3nt: TGTGCCACCTGGGATAAGCCGAATTATTATAAGAAACTCTTT
abundance: -; v_gene: TRGV8; j_gene: TRGJ1/TRGJ2; CDR3aa: CATWDRGNKKLF; CDR3nt: TGTGCCACCTGGGATCGGGGCAATAAGAAACTCTTT
abundance: -; v_gene: TRGV9; j_gene: TRGJ1/TRGJ2; CDR3aa: CALWEFSDPGYHKKLF; CDR3nt: TGTGCCTTGTGGGAGTTTTCCGACCCTGGCTACCATAAGAAACTCTTT
abundance: few; v_gene: TRGV2; j_gene: TRGJP2; CDR3aa: CATWDGLNFGSDWIKTF; CDR3nt: TGTGCCACCTGGGACGGGCTGAATTTCGGTAGTGATTGGATCAAGACGTTT
abundance: -; v_gene: TRGV4; j_gene: TRGJ1/TRGJ2; CDR3aa: CATWDYRGPKKLF; CDR3nt: TGTGCCACCTGGGATTATCGGGGTCCGAAGAAACTCTTT
abundance: few; v_gene: TRGV4; j_gene: TRGJ1/TRGJ2; CDR3aa: CATWDGSNKKLF; CDR3nt: TGTGCCACCTGGGATGGGTCGAACAAGAAACTCTTT
abundance: -; v_gene: TRGV8; j_gene: TRGJ1/TRGJ2; CDR3aa: CAPWGTREKLF; CDR3nt: TGTGCCCCCTGGGGGACGAGGGAGAAACTCTTT
abundance: few; v_gene: TRGV4; j_gene: TRGJP2; CDR3aa: CATWDGGSDWIKTF; CDR3nt: TGTGCCACCTGGGACGGAGGTAGTGATTGGATCAAGACGTTT
abundance: few; v_gene: TRGV4; j_gene: TRGJ1/TRGJ2; CDR3aa: CATWDLDYYKKLF; CDR3nt: TGTGCCACCTGGGATCTGGATTATTATAAGAAACTCTTT
abundance: medium-sized; v_gene: TRGV2; j_gene: TRGJP2; CDR3aa: CATWDGPSDWIKTF; CDR3nt: TGTGCCACCTGGGACGGGCCGAGTGATTGGATCAAGACGTTT
abundance: -; v_gene: TRGV8; j_gene: TRGJ1/TRGJ2; CDR3aa: CATWVTFMRGDKKLF; CDR3nt: TGTGCCACCTGGGTCACTTTTATGCGGGGGGATAAGAAACTCTTT
abundance: -; v_gene: TRGV8; j_gene: TRGJ1/TRGJ2; CDR3aa: CATWDRRPNYYKKLF; CDR3nt: TGTGCCACCTGGGATAGAAGGCCGAATTATTATAAGAAACTCTTT
abundance: -; v_gene: TRGV3; j_gene: TRGJ1/TRGJ2; CDR3aa: CATWDTFFPNYYKKLF; CDR3nt: TGTGCCACCTGGGACACATTCTTCCCTAATTATTATAAGAAACTCTTT
abundance: -; v_gene: TRGV9; j_gene: TRGJ1/TRGJ2; CDR3aa: CALWEVRSVKKLF; CDR3nt: TGTGCCTTGTGGGAGGTGCGGTCGGTTAAGAAACTCTTT
abundance: -; v_gene: TRGV2; j_gene: TRGJ1/TRGJ2; CDR3aa: CATWDGPRNYYKKLF; CDR3nt: TGTGCCACCTGGGACGGGCCTAGGAATTATTATAAGAAACTCTTT
abundance: -; v_gene: TRGV2; j_gene: TRGJP2; CDR3aa: CATWDRGGRSDWIKTF; CDR3nt: TGTGCCACCTGGGACAGGGGGGGTAGGAGTGATTGGATCAAGACGTTT
abundance: once; v_gene: TRGV2; j_gene: TRGJP2; CDR3aa: CATWDRSNSSDWIKTF; CDR3nt: TGTGCCACCTGGGATCGGTCTAATAGTAGTGATTGGATCAAGACGTTT
abundance: -; v_gene: TRGV9; j_gene: TRGJ1/TRGJ2; CDR3aa: CALWENDLYYKKLF; CDR3nt: TGTGCCTTGTGGGAAAACGACCTTTATTATAAGAAACTCTTT